The entry below describes one T cell receptor beta chain. Its antigen is undetermined. This record comes from a study of cytomegalovirus exposure and HLA in healthy donors. Germline V CDR1 and CDR2: MDHEN, SYDVKM. The junction had 6 bases not matched to a gene; V was cut back by 6 bases and J by 1 base. CDR3 size: 14 residues. Study-level findings and limits: In an earlier analysis, in 540 or so donors, most V segments appeared productive either ~87% or ~30% of the time. For cytomegalovirus status, the classifier reportedly gave diagnoses with high specificity and sensitivity. Roughly even sequencing depth across donors was the assumption behind the presence/absence analyses.

Amplification used 60 Vbeta primers and 13 Jbeta primers. The assay was immunoSEQ multiplex PCR, and TCRdb's table has in-frame clones only and misses some. The table has more than 40,000 clones, roughly half seen once; the top ten hold roughly 5.6%. The chain carries TRBV28 and TRBJ2-7; 7 bases fit TRBD1. Sequencing was performed on PBMCs. The clonotype comes from a man between 60 and 75 years old in good health and CMV-seronegative. CDR3 sequence: CASRTRDRSYEQYF. DNA for the CDR3: TGTGCCAGCAGGACTCGGGACAGATCCTACGAGCAGTACTTC.